These 28 T cell receptor beta chains originate from one sample sequenced in a study of cytomegalovirus exposure and HLA in healthy donors. Primers included in the PCR were 60 Vbeta and 13 Jbeta primers. Generated by immunoSEQ multiplex PCR, the TCRdb table keeps only in-frame clones and is missing some. The repertoire holds 160,000 or so clones, with roughly 80% as singletons. Sequenced material: PBMCs. The receptors were gathered from a man aged 40-49 years in good health and CMV-seronegative.

V and J are TRBV2 and TRBJ2-6; 13 bases line up with TRBD2. CDR1 is SNHLY, CDR2 FYNNEI, per germline. The CDR3 contains 17 residues. V was pared by 7 bases and J by 5 bases, with 8 bases of the junction left unmatched. The CDR3 region is CASNPPGLAGWANVLTF. CDR3 bases: TGTGCCAGCAACCCGCCGGGACTAGCGGGGTGGGCCAACGTCCTGACTTTC.

This rearrangement joins TRBV7-6 to TRBJ1-1, with D hard to call. Trimming took off 0 bases at V and 3 bases at J, with 5 bases between the two ends. The CDR3 has 13 amino acids. Germline-derived CDR1 and CDR2 are SGHVS and FNYEAQ. The CDR3 loop reads CASSLAGDTEAFF. CDR3 nucleotides: TGTGCCAGCAGCTTAGCCGGGGACACTGAAGCTTTCTTT.

The V and J genes are TRBV7-6 and TRBJ2-2, with 9 positions matching TRBD2. Germline V gives CDR1 SGHVS, CDR2 FNYEAQ. V shed 11 bases, J shed 5 bases, and the junction held 12 bases outside the gene matches. The CDR3 runs to 15 residues. The chain's CDR3 is CASPNAGGHTGELFF. The DNA of the CDR3 is TGTGCCTCCCCCAACGCGGGAGGGCATACCGGGGAGCTGTTTTTT.

The sample holds a few counts of this clone. V usage is TRBV7-2 and J usage is TRBJ2-7; D gene uncertain. This CDR3 region has 13 residues. The V end lost 7 bases, the J end lost 5 bases, and 15 bases lay between the germline ends. CDR1 SGHTA and CDR2 FQGNSA come from the germline V gene. The CDR3 DNA sequence: TGTGCCAGCACCAAGCCCCCCTTCCACGAGCAGTACTTC. This sequence encodes CASTKPPFHEQYF.

The chain employs TRBV29-1 and TRBJ2-3; D perhaps matches TRBD2 (6 bases). Trimming took 4 bases from V and 2 from J, leaving 13 bases between them. The CDR3 spans 14 residues. The germline CDR1 and CDR2 sequences are SQVTM and ANQGSEA. CDR3 amino acids: CSVVLAGITDTQYF. The CDR3 DNA follows: TGCAGCGTTGTCCTCGCGGGGATCACAGATACGCAGTATTTT.

V usage is TRBV15 and J usage is TRBJ2-1; 9 nucleotides line up with TRBD2. V trimming: 4 bases; J trimming: 7 bases; junction bases outside the gene matches: 8. Germline V CDR1 and CDR2: LNHNV, YYDKDF (reference sequence). The CDR3 loop spans 15 amino acids. The CDR3 nucleotides are TGTGCCACCAGCATGAGGCGGGGGGGGGAAAATGAGCAGTTCTTC. It codes for CATSMRRGGENEQFF.

The genes are TRBV5-4 and TRBJ2-5; D perhaps matches TRBD2 (6 bases). The germline V gene encodes CDR1 SGHNT and CDR2 YYREEE (reference sequence). The CDR3 is 12 amino acids. V lost 0 bases and J 11 bases, leaving 11 bases between the germline ends. The CDR3 reads CASSLDPREQYF. CDR3 nucleotide sequence: TGTGCCAGCAGCTTGGACCCTCGGGAGCAGTACTTC.

This rearrangement joins TRBV29-1 to TRBJ1-1; maybe TRBD1 (5 bases). V was shortened by 4 bases and J by 2 bases, with 8 bases between the two germline ends. The CDR3 sequence is 12 residues long. Germline CDR1 is SQVTM and CDR2 is ANQGSEA. The CDR3 protein is CSVGGHNTEAFF. The CDR3 DNA follows: TGCAGCGTTGGAGGACACAACACTGAAGCTTTCTTT.

The J gene is TRBJ1-2, the V gene TRBV20-1; D possibly corresponds to TRBD1 (5 bases). The germline CDR1 and CDR2 sequences are DFQATT and SNEGSKA (reference sequence). The CDR3 length is 11 residues. V shed 7 bases and J shed 6 bases, with 12 bases lying between them. As DNA, the CDR3 is TGCAGTGGGGGGGATGAGGATGGCTACACCTTC. This translates into CSGGDEDGYTF.

The chain joins TRBV11-2 to TRBJ2-2, with TRBD1 matching over 8 bases. The germline V gene encodes CDR1 SGHAT and CDR2 FQNNGV. This CDR3 has 16 residues. With 3 bases clipped from V and 5 bases from J, the junction kept 8 bases outside the gene matches. CDR3 in DNA: TGTGCCAGCAGCTTGCGGGCAGGGGGCAATACCGGGGAGCTGTTTTTT. Amino acids: CASSLRAGGNTGELFF. Full variable domain (rest looked up from reference TRBV11-2 and TRBJ2-2): EAGVAQSPRYKIIEKRQSVAFWCNPISGHATLYWYQQILGQGPKLLIQFQNNGVVDDSQLPKDRFSAERLKGVDSTLKIQPAKLEDSAVYLCASSLRAGGNTGELFFGEGSRLTVL.

The rearrangement joins TRBV6-5 to TRBJ2-3; D might be TRBD1 (6 bases). Germline V lookup: CDR1 MNHEY, CDR2 SVGAGI. Trimming took 5 bases from V and 9 from J, leaving 15 bases between them. The CDR3 has 13 residues. This chain's CDR3 is CASSNPSDRTQYF. CDR3 bases: TGTGCCAGCAGTAACCCGAGCGACAGGACGCAGTATTTT.

The chain combines TRBV7-2 with TRBJ2-3; 16 bases agree with TRBD2. Germline assignment: CDR1 SGHTA and CDR2 FQGNSA. This CDR3 spans 17 amino acids. Trimming took 2 bases from V and 9 from J; bases not matched to a gene: 8. The CDR3 sequence is CASSLRGTSGGAETQYF. In nucleotides, the CDR3 is TGTGCCAGCAGCTTAAGAGGGACTAGCGGGGGGGCCGAGACGCAGTATTTT.

This rearrangement joins TRBV7-9 to TRBJ2-7; 7 positions agree with TRBD1. The J segment lost 3 bases and the V segment lost 1 base, leaving 6 bases of the junction unmatched. Germline V gene sequence: CDR1 SEHNR, CDR2 FQNEAQ (reference sequence). The CDR3 is 15 residues long. The CDR3 region has the DNA TGTGCCAGCAGCTTAGTTGAGGGGGCAGGCTACGAGCAGTACTTC. Translating it yields CASSLVEGAGYEQYF. Full variable domain (missing parts from reference TRBV7-9 and TRBJ2-7): DTGVSQNPRHKITKRGQNVTFRCDPISEHNRLYWYRQTLGQGPEFLTYFQNEAQLEKSRLLSDRFSAERPKGSFSTLEIQRTEQGDSAMYLCASSLVEGAGYEQYFGPGTRLTVT.

The J gene is TRBJ2-1, the V gene TRBV18; D unresolved. V lost 2 bases and J lost 4, with 18 bases in between. In germline, CDR1 is KGHSH, CDR2 LQKENI. CDR3 size: 17 residues. CDR3 residues: CASSPGLTTPIYNEQFF. The CDR3 coding sequence is TGTGCCAGCTCACCAGGTCTCACAACCCCCATTTACAATGAGCAGTTCTTC.

V and J are TRBV7-9 and TRBJ2-3; D ambiguous. Trimming left V 2 bases short and J 3 bases short, with 12 bases between. The germline V gene has CDR1 SEHNR and CDR2 FQNEAQ (reference sequence). This CDR3 contains 15 residues. The CDR3 region is CASSLISAATDTQYF. CDR3 nucleotide sequence: TGTGCCAGCAGCTTAATTTCGGCAGCGACAGATACGCAGTATTTT.

This clone was seen once. V usage is TRBV4-3 and J usage is TRBJ1-2, with D hard to call. Trimming stripped 0 bases from V and 1 base from J, with 9 bases between. From germline, CDR1 is LGHNA and CDR2 YSLEER. The CDR3 runs 15 residues. CDR3 nucleotides: TGCGCCAGCAGCCAAGATTTAAATATTAACTATGGCTACACCTTC. Amino acids: CASSQDLNINYGYTF.

The rearrangement uses TRBV7-2 and TRBJ2-7, with 11 bases fitting TRBD2. Trimming at V came to 2 bases and at J to 4 bases, leaving 7 bases not matched to a gene. This CDR3 is built from 16 residues. CDR1 and CDR2 from the germline V gene are SGHTA and FQGNSA. CDR3 protein: CASSLQASGRLYEQYF. The CDR3 coding sequence is TGTGCCAGCAGCTTACAGGCTAGCGGGAGGTTGTACGAGCAGTACTTC.

The V call is TRBV5-4, the J call TRBJ2-1, with D possibly being TRBD2 (6 bases). Trimming left V 4 bases short and J 0 bases short, with 8 bases between. Per germline, CDR1 SGHNT and CDR2 YYREEE (reference sequence). This CDR3 is built from 14 residues. The chain's CDR3 is CASSDSGSYNEQFF. The DNA for the CDR3 is TGTGCCAGCAGCGATAGCGGCTCCTACAATGAGCAGTTCTTC.

V usage is TRBV10-2 and J usage is TRBJ1-3; no definite D call. The germline CDR1 and CDR2 sequences are WSHSY and SAAADI. V lost 4 bases, J lost 0 bases, and 7 bases lay in between. CDR3 size: 14 residues. The CDR3 spells CASSVSVSGNTIYF. CDR3 sequence (DNA): TGCGCCAGCAGTGTATCAGTCTCTGGAAACACCATATATTTT.

J is TRBJ2-3 and V is TRBV11-3; the D is unclear. Between the trimmed V and J ends, which lost 6 bases and 8 bases, there was a span of 18 bases. The germline V gene has CDR1 SGHNT and CDR2 YENEEA. This CDR3 has 14 residues. The CDR3 reads CASRPRLDLGTQYF. CDR3 DNA sequence: TGTGCCAGCAGGCCCCGACTGGATTTAGGTACGCAGTATTTT.

This rearrangement joins TRBV6-6 to TRBJ1-5; the D gene is possibly TRBD1 (6 bases). Trimming took 6 bases from V and 0 from J, leaving 15 bases between them. There are 16 residues in the CDR3. CDR1 and CDR2 from the germline V gene are MNHNY and SVGAGI (reference sequence). CDR3 sequence: CASRGGQSNSNQPQHF. The CDR3 DNA sequence: TGTGCCAGCAGAGGAGGACAGAGTAATAGCAATCAGCCCCAGCATTTT.

V usage is TRBV7-2 and J usage is TRBJ2-7; 9 bases align to TRBD2. The junction had 8 bases not matched to a gene; V was cut back by 8 bases and J by 3 bases. The germline V gene has CDR1 SGHTA and CDR2 FQGNSA. The CDR3 runs to 14 residues. The CDR3 loop is CASGSGGRGYEQYF. The CDR3 coding sequence is TGTGCCAGCGGGAGCGGGGGGAGGGGCTACGAGCAGTACTTC.

The V gene is TRBV6-6, the J gene TRBJ2-1; TRBD1 matches 9 bases. The CDR3 runs to 16 residues. J gave up 3 bases and V 5 bases, and 8 bases lay outside the gene matches. CDR1 and CDR2 (germline): MNHNY, SVGAGI (reference sequence). Written as DNA, the CDR3 is TGTGCCAGCAGTCTTCCGCGACAGGGGGTCTACAATGAGCAGTTCTTC. Translated: CASSLPRQGVYNEQFF.

The chain has TRBV5-5 and TRBJ1-5; D remains ambiguous. Germline CDR1 and CDR2: SGHKS and YYEKEE (reference sequence). Trimming left V 0 bases short and J 5 bases short, with 6 bases between. The CDR3 contains 13 residues. CDR3 protein: CASSLDRYQPQHF. Here the CDR3 DNA reads TGTGCCAGCAGCTTGGACCGGTATCAGCCCCAGCATTTT.

The chain recombines TRBV11-3 with TRBJ2-1; TRBD2 agrees at 9 bases. Trimming took 0 bases from V and 7 from J; bases not matched to a gene: 16. The CDR3 runs to 19 residues. CDR1 and CDR2 from the germline V gene are SGHNT and YENEEA. In nucleotides, the CDR3 is TGTGCCAGCAGCTTAGATCGGGGGGTGGATAGCGGGAGAACGAATGAGCAGTTCTTC. The encoded protein is CASSLDRGVDSGRTNEQFF.

The J gene is TRBJ1-5, the V gene TRBV19; TRBD1 agrees at 10 bases. The V gene's germline CDR1 is LNHDA and CDR2 SQIVND (reference sequence). V shed 6 bases, J shed 4 bases, and the junction held 6 bases outside the gene matches. The CDR3 is 15 residues long. For the CDR3, the DNA is TGTGCCAGTAGGCCCGACAGGGGGCCAAATCAGCCCCAGCATTTT. This translates into CASRPDRGPNQPQHF.

The gene calls are TRBV9 and TRBJ2-1; 9 positions agree with TRBD2. Germline V gene data show CDR1 as SGDLS and CDR2 as YYNGEE. This CDR3 spans 16 amino acids. V was pared by 1 base and J by 4 bases, with 6 bases of the junction left unmatched. CDR3 DNA: TGTGCCAGCAGCGTAAGGCCAGCGGGGGGTTACAATGAGCAGTTCTTC. Protein sequence: CASSVRPAGGYNEQFF.

The rearrangement uses TRBV7-8 and TRBJ2-5; 7 nucleotides line up with TRBD2. V shed 0 bases, J shed 2 bases, and the junction held 3 bases outside the gene matches. This CDR3 contains 15 residues. CDR1 and CDR2 from the germline V gene are SGHVS and FQNEAQ. CDR3 nucleotide sequence: TGTGCCAGCAGCTTAGCTGGGAGGGATCAAGAGACCCAGTACTTC. This gives the protein CASSLAGRDQETQYF.